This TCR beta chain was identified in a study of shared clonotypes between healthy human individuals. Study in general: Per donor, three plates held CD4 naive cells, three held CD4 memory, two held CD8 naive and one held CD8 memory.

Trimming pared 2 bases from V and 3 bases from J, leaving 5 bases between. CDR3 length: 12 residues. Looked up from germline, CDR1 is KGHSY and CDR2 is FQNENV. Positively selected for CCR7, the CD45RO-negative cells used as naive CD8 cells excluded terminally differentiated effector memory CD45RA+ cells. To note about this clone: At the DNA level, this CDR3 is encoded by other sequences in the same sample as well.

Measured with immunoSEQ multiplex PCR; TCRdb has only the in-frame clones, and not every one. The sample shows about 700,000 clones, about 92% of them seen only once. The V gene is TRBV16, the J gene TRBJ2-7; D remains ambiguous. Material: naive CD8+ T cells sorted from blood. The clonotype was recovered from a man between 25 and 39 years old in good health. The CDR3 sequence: CASSQSVYEQYF. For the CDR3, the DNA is TGTGCCAGCAGCCAAAGTGTCTACGAGCAGTACTTC.